This T cell receptor (beta chain) was captured by sequencing in a study of regulatory T cells in long-lasting Graves disease. The CDR3 is 14 amino acids. V was pared by 7 bases and J by 8 bases, with 11 bases of the junction left unmatched. Germline assignment: CDR1 SQVTM and CDR2 ANQGSEA. Many counts were recorded for this clonotype. The sample's time point: newly diagnosed GD, antithyroid drugs for less than 3 months. The authors made the TCR library using RNA they extracted from PBMCs. Sequencing libraries for TCR beta were prepared with iRepertoire HTBI primers and Arm-PCR of CDR3 regions. TCRdb itself ran the multiplex PCR reads through MiXCR, one entry per CDR3 protein. The sample lists about 420,000 distinct CDR3 sequences, 15% to 20% occurring once. These data also featured in a second study, about T cells in Graves' hyperthyroidism and ophthalmopathy.

The rearrangement uses TRBV29-1 and TRBJ2-1, with TRBD2 matching over 10 bases. The TCR originated in a woman between 18 and 29 years old with Graves disease. The material sequenced was peripheral blood mononuclear cells (PBMCs), taken at new diagnosis, from a patient treated with antithyroid drugs. The CDR3 region has the DNA TGCAGCGCCTTCGCTAGCGGGAGAAGCTATGAGCAGTTCTTC. This sequence encodes CSAFASGRSYEQFF.